This T cell receptor beta chain appears in the sequencing data of a study of T cell responses to AZD1222 COVID-19 vaccine. Points from the study as a whole: The span of vaccine-associated CD4 TCRs extended across spike, with dominance at 160-218 and 743-854. The study identified only five to seven AZD1222 recipients as seropositive at baseline. Repertoire sampling was restricted to post-peak T cell response timepoints.

Trimming at V came to 2 bases and at J to 2 bases, leaving 8 bases not matched to a gene. Germline lookup yields CDR1 MNHEY and CDR2 SVGEGT. The CDR3 is 16 amino acids. Only in-frame clones appear in the TCRdb table, and some are missing; sequencing was by immunoSEQ multiplex PCR. The data contain tens of thousands of clones, 85% to 90% of them singletons. As concerns this clone: As yet, its antigen is unknown.

The J gene is TRBJ2-7, the V gene TRBV6-2 or TRBV6-3, with 8 bases matching TRBD2. This specimen was peripheral blood, taken on day 0 of MenACWY control vaccination. This receptor was identified in an adult in good health. The CDR3 reads CASSYARGTSTYEQYF. The CDR3 DNA reads TGTGCCAGCAGTTACGCCCGCGGGACTAGTACCTACGAGCAGTACTTC.